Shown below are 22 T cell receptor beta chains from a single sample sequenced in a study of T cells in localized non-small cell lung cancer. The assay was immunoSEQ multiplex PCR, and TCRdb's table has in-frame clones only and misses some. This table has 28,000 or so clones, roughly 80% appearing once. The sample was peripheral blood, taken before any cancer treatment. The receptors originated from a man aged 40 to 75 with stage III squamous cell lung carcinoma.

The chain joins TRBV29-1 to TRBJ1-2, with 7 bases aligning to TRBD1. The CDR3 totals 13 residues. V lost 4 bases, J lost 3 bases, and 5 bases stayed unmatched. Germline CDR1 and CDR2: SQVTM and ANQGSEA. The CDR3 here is CSVVTGVDYGYTF. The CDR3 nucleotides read TGCAGCGTTGTCACAGGGGTCGACTATGGCTACACCTTC.

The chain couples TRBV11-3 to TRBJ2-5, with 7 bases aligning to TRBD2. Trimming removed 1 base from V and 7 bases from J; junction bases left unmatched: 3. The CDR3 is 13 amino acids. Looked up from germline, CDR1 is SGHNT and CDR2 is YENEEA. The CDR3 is CASSLASGGTQYF. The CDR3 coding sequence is TGTGCCAGCAGCTTAGCTAGCGGAGGGACCCAGTACTTC. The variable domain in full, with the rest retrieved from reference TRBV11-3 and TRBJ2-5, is EAGVVQSPRYKIIEKKQPVAFWCNPISGHNTLYWYLQNLGQGPELLIRYENEEAVDDSQLPKDRFSAERLKGVDSTLKIQPAELGDSAVYLCASSLASGGTQYFGPGTRLLVL.

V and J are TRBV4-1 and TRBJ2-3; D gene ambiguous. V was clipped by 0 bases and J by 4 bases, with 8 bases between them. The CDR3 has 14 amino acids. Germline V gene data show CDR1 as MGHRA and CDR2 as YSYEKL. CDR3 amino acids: CASSQEANADTQYF. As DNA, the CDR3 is TGCGCCAGCAGCCAAGAAGCAAACGCAGATACGCAGTATTTT.

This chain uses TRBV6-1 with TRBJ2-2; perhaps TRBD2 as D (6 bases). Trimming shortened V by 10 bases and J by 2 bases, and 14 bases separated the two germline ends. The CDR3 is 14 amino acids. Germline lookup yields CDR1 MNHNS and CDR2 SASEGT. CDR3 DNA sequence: TGTGCCACCCCCGCGGGGATCAACACCGGGGAGCTGTTTTTT. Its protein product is CATPAGINTGELFF.

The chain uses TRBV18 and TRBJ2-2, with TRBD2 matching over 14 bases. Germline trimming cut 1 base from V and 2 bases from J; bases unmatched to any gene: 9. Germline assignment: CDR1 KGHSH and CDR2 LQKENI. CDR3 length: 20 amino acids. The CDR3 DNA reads TGTGCCAGCTCACCACTCCCGGGACTAGCGGGAGTAAGTAACACCGGGGAGCTGTTTTTT. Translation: CASSPLPGLAGVSNTGELFF. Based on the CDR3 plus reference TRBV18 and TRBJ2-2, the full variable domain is NAGVMQNPRHLVRRRGQEARLRCSPMKGHSHVYWYRQLPEEGLKFMVYLQKENIIDESGMPKERFSAEFPKEGPSILRIQQVVRGDSAAYFCASSPLPGLAGVSNTGELFFGEGSRLTVL.

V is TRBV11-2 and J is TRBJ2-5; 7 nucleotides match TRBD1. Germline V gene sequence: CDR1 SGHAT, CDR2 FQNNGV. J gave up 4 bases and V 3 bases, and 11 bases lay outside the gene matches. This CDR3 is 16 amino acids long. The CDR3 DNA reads TGTGCCAGCAGCTTGCCCGGACAGGCTCTTTCAGAGACCCAGTACTTC. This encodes CASSLPGQALSETQYF.

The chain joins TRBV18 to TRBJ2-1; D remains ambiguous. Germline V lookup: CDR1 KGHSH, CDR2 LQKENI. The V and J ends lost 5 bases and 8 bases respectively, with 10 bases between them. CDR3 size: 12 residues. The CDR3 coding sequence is TGTGCCAGCTCAGACCGACGTGATGAGCAGTTCTTC. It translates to CASSDRRDEQFF.

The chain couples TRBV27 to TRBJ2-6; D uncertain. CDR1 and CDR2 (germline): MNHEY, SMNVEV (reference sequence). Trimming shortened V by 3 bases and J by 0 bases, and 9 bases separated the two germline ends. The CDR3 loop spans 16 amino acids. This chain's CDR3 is CASSLVPFSGANVLTF. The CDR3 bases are TGTGCCAGCAGTTTGGTTCCTTTCTCTGGGGCCAACGTCCTGACTTTC.

CDR3 in DNA: TGTGCCAGCACTCGACCCCCACACGAGCAGTACTTC. Amino acids: CASTRPPHEQYF. The chain joins TRBV2 to TRBJ2-7; D not resolved. This CDR3 has 12 residues. Trimming took off 7 bases at V and 5 bases at J, with 12 bases between the two ends. The germline gives CDR1 SNHLY, CDR2 FYNNEI. The full variable domain, its missing parts supplied by reference TRBV2 and TRBJ2-7, is EPEVTQTPSHQVTQMGQEVILRCVPISNHLYFYWYRQILGQKVEFLVSFYNNEISEKSEIFDDQFSVERPDGSNFTLKIRSTKLEDSAMYFCASTRPPHEQYFGPGTRLTVT.

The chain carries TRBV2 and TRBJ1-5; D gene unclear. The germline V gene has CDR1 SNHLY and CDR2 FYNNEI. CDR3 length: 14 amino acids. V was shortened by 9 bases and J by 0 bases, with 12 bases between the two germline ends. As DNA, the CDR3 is TGTGCCAGTAGGGTTGGGTCTAGCAATCAGCCCCAGCATTTT. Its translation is CASRVGSSNQPQHF.

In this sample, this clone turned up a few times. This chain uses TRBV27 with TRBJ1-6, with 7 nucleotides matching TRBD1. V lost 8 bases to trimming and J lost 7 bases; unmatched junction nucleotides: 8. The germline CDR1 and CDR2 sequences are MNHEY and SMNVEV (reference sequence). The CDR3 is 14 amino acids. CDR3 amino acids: CASSTGPLNSPLHF. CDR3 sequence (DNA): TGTGCCAGCTCGACAGGGCCGTTAAATTCACCCCTCCACTTT.

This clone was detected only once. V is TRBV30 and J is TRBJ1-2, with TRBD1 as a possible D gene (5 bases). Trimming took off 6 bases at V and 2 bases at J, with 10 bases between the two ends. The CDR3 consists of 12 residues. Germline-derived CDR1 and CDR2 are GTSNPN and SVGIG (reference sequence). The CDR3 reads CACYSGNYGYTF. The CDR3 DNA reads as TGTGCCTGCTACTCAGGGAACTATGGCTACACCTTC.

CDR3 loop: CASSDLRGRGRETQYF. The CDR3 coding sequence is TGTGCCAGCAGTGACCTTCGGGGCAGGGGACGAGAGACCCAGTACTTC. The chain carries TRBV6-1 and TRBJ2-5, with a tentative D call TRBD1 (6 bases). The CDR3 loop spans 16 amino acids. V lost 3 bases, J lost 4 bases, and 18 bases lay in between. CDR1 and CDR2 from the germline V gene are MNHNS and SASEGT.

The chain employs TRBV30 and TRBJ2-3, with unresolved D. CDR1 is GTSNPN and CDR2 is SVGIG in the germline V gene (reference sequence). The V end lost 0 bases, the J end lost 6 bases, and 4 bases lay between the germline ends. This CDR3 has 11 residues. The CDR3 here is CAWSVLDTQYF. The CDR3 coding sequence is TGTGCCTGGAGTGTTTTGGATACGCAGTATTTT.

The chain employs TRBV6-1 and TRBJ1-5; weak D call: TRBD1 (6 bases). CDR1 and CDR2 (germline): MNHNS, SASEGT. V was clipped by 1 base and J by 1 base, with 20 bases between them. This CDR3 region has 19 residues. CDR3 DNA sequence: TGTGCCAGCAGTGAAGGCGTTTGGGGCAGGGGTAGGAGCAATCAGCCCCAGCATTTT. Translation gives CASSEGVWGRGRSNQPQHF.

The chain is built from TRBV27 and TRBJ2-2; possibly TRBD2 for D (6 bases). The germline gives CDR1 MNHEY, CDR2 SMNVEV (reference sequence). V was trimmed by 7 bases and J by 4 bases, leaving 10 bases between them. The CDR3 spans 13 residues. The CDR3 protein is CASTTSPTGELFF. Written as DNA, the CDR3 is TGTGCCAGCACGACTAGTCCCACCGGGGAGCTGTTTTTT.

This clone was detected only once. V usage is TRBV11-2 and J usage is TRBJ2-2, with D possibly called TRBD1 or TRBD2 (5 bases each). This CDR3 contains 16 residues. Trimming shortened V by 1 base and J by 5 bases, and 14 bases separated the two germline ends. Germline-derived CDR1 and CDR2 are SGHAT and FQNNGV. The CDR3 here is CASSLGRGSGTGELFF. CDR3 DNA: TGTGCCAGCAGCTTAGGAAGGGGCTCGGGGACCGGGGAGCTGTTTTTT. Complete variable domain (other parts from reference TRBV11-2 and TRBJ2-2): EAGVAQSPRYKIIEKRQSVAFWCNPISGHATLYWYQQILGQGPKLLIQFQNNGVVDDSQLPKDRFSAERLKGVDSTLKIQPAKLEDSAVYLCASSLGRGSGTGELFFGEGSRLTVL.

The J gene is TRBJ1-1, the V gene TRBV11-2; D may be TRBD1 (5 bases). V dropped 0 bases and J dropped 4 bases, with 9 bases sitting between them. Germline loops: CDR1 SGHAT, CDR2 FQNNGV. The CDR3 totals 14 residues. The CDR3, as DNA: TGTGCCAGCAGCTTAGAGAGACAGAGCACTGAAGCTTTCTTT. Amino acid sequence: CASSLERQSTEAFF.

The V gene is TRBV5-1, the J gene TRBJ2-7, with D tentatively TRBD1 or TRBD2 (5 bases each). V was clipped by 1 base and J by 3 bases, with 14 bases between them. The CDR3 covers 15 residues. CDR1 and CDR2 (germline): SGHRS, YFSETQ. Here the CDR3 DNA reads TGCGCCAGCAGCTTGTTCGAGACTACAGGCTACGAGCAGTACTTC. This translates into CASSLFETTGYEQYF. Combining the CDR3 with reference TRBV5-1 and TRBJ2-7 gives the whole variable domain KAGVTQTPRYLIKTRGQQVTLSCSPISGHRSVSWYQQTPGQGLQFLFEYFSETQRNKGNFPGRFSGRQFSNSRSEMNVSTLELGDSALYLCASSLFETTGYEQYFGPGTRLTVT.

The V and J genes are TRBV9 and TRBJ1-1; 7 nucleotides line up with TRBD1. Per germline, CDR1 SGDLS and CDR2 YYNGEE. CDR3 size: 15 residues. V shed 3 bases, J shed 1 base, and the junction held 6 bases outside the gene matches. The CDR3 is CASSEGAHRNTEAFF. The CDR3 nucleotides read TGTGCCAGCAGCGAGGGGGCCCACCGGAACACTGAAGCTTTCTTT.

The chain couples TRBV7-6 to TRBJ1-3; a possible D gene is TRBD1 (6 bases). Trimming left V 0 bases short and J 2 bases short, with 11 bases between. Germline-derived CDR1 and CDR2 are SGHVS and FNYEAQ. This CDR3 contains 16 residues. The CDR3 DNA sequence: TGTGCCAGCAGCTTAGCGCGGGGGGGCACTGGAAACACCATATATTTT. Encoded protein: CASSLARGGTGNTIYF.

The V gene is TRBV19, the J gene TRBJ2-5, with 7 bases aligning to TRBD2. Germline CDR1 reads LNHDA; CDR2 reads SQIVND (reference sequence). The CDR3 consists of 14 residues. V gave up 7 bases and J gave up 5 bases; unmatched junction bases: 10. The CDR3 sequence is CASKEGGPRETQYF. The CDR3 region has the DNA TGTGCCAGTAAAGAGGGAGGGCCGCGCGAGACCCAGTACTTC.